This paragraph reports one TCR beta chain. Its target is not known. Germline V lookup: CDR1 SQVTM, CDR2 ANQGSEA. J was trimmed by 0 bases and V by 1 base; bases with no gene match: 10. This CDR3 region has 18 residues. Prepared TCR beta cDNA libraries contained unique molecular identifiers. When about 1 to 11 million T cells were used, they gave approximately 450,000 cDNA molecules. MiXCR was run by TCRdb on the PCR reads, yielding one entry per CDR3 protein. The sample has 700,000 to 900,000 distinct CDR3 sequences, under 60% seen once. These data originate in a study of post-analysis software for immune sequencing data. The study's findings and limits: Among multiple sclerosis patients, normalized Chao1 diversity was significantly below that of controls. Included in a set of five TRBV segments more frequent in patients than controls were TRBV5-6, TRBV5-1 and TRBV20-1.

The rearrangement joins TRBV29-1 to TRBJ2-3; 10 bases are a match to TRBD2. The clonotype originates from a girl aged 5-17 years with multiple sclerosis. Sequenced material: blood. The CDR3 is CSVEVWLAGDSSTDTQYF. CDR3 nucleotide sequence: TGCAGCGTTGAAGTTTGGCTAGCGGGGGACTCTAGCACAGATACGCAGTATTTT.